Below, 10 T cell receptor beta chains from the same sample are listed, as sequenced in a study of PD-L1 blockade in urothelial cancer. Repertoires were generated with immunoSEQ multiplex PCR, while TCRdb's copy carries only in-frame clones and drops some. The sample records approximately 100,000 clones, about 89% being singletons. The sequencing used PBMCs, collected around atezolizumab (anti-PD-L1) treatment. The receptors stem from a woman of 80 years or more with urothelial cancer.

This clone was detected many times. The CDR3 reads CASSTGTGGNEQFF. The CDR3 bases are TGTGCCAGCAGTACTGGGACGGGGGGTAATGAGCAGTTCTTC. This chain connects TRBV27 to TRBJ2-1, with 7 bases that match TRBD2. V lost 5 bases, J lost 7 bases, and 8 bases stayed unmatched. The CDR3 is 14 residues long. The germline gives CDR1 MNHEY, CDR2 SMNVEV (reference sequence).

The chain uses TRBV19 and TRBJ2-3; 8 positions agree with TRBD1. Germline CDR1 reads LNHDA; CDR2 reads SQIVND (reference sequence). With V trimmed by 3 bases and J by 2 bases, 22 bases remained unmatched. This CDR3 is 21 amino acids long. CDR3 loop: CASSMVLGQGHTPPDTDTQYF. CDR3 bases: TGTGCCAGTAGTATGGTTCTCGGACAGGGCCATACTCCACCTGACACAGATACGCAGTATTTT.

The chain carries TRBV6-1 and TRBJ1-1; D may be TRBD1 (6 bases). The V gene's germline CDR1 is MNHNS and CDR2 SASEGT. V gave up 6 bases and J gave up 1 base, with 15 bases separating them. CDR3 size: 15 residues. In DNA, the CDR3 is TGTGCCAGCAGCGTTAGGGACACGGGGAACACTGAAGCTTTCTTT. Residues: CASSVRDTGNTEAFF.

This chain joins TRBV2 and TRBJ2-2, with TRBD2 matching over 7 bases. V lost 7 bases, J lost 5 bases, and 7 bases stayed unmatched. This CDR3 comprises 14 residues. Germline CDR1 is SNHLY and CDR2 is FYNNEI. This CDR3 reads CASNLGGGTGELFF. The DNA of the CDR3 is TGTGCCAGCAATCTGGGGGGGGGAACCGGGGAGCTGTTTTTT.

This clone has a single count. This rearrangement joins TRBV7-2 to TRBJ2-7, with 8 bases matching TRBD2. Trimming at V came to 5 bases and at J to 6 bases, leaving 3 bases not matched to a gene. Per germline, CDR1 SGHTA and CDR2 FQGNSA. The CDR3 has 12 amino acids. CDR3: CASSRAGGEQYF. The CDR3 coding sequence is TGTGCCAGCAGCCGGGCGGGAGGCGAGCAGTACTTC.

The chain combines TRBV18 with TRBJ2-2, with 8 bases lining up with TRBD1. V dropped 3 bases and J dropped 5; count of bases not matched to a gene: 5. This CDR3 contains 15 residues. Germline assignment: CDR1 KGHSH and CDR2 LQKENI. CDR3 DNA: TGTGCCAGCTCACCGGCAGGGGGCTGGACCGGGGAGCTGTTTTTT. This sequence encodes CASSPAGGWTGELFF.

This clone was picked up a small number of times. The CDR3 bases are TGTGCCAGCAGCGATGACAGTGGCTATGGCTACACCTTC. Amino acids: CASSDDSGYGYTF. The chain employs TRBV7-9 and TRBJ1-2; D is possibly TRBD1 (5 bases). The V end lost 5 bases, the J end lost 4 bases, and 11 bases lay between the germline ends. The CDR3 spans 13 residues. The germline V gene has CDR1 SEHNR and CDR2 FQNEAQ (reference sequence).

The chain couples TRBV11-2 to TRBJ2-5; 15 nucleotides match TRBD2. CDR1 and CDR2 (germline): SGHAT, FQNNGV. V trimming: 4 bases; J trimming: 4 bases; junction bases outside the gene matches: 4. The CDR3 length is 16 residues. Here the CDR3 reads CASSSGLAGGGETQYF. The CDR3 region has the DNA TGTGCCAGCAGCTCCGGACTAGCGGGAGGGGGAGAGACCCAGTACTTC. The entire variable domain, with the rest obtained from reference TRBV11-2 and TRBJ2-5, is as follows: EAGVAQSPRYKIIEKRQSVAFWCNPISGHATLYWYQQILGQGPKLLIQFQNNGVVDDSQLPKDRFSAERLKGVDSTLKIQPAKLEDSAVYLCASSSGLAGGGETQYFGPGTRLLVL.

The chain carries TRBV2 and TRBJ2-5; D gene unclear. CDR1 SNHLY and CDR2 FYNNEI come from the germline V gene. The CDR3 is 15 residues long. V shed 1 base and J shed 1 base, with 10 bases lying between them. This CDR3 is CASSEESTVQETQYF. Here the CDR3 DNA reads TGTGCCAGCAGTGAAGAGAGTACAGTCCAAGAGACCCAGTACTTC.

The rearrangement joins TRBV7-9 to TRBJ2-4, with D possibly TRBD2 on 5 matching bases. V was trimmed by 6 bases and J by 9 bases, leaving 9 bases between them. Germline V CDR1 and CDR2: SEHNR, FQNEAQ (reference sequence). This CDR3 spans 11 amino acids. In nucleotides, the CDR3 is TGTGCCAGCAGTATTGGGAGCATTCAGTACTTC. Translated, it gives CASSIGSIQYF.